The 17 T cell receptor beta chains presented below share a single source sample, sequenced in a study of molecular identifiers for immune sequencing clone quantification. TCRdb re-derived calls from the PCR reads in MiXCR, one entry per CDR3 protein. The sample contains roughly 320,000 distinct CDR3 sequences, about a fifth of which appear only once. Sequenced: naive CD8+ T cells from blood, with Jurkat cell RNA spiked in. The subset denotes: FACS-sorted CD8+CD4-CCR7+CD45RA+ naive T cells. All receptors come from a human donor in good health. Some libraries in this study had Jurkat cell RNA spiked in.

About this clonotype itself: A much larger clonotype is one base distant, so this may be a read error. The CDR3 here is CASKATAVRGDTQYF. The CDR3 DNA sequence: TGTGCCAGTAAGGCGACGGCAGTGCGTGGAGATACGCAGTATTTT. This chain connects TRBV19 to TRBJ2-3; no clear D gene. Germline CDR1 LNHDA, CDR2 SQIVND (reference sequence). Trimming took off 7 bases at V and 5 bases at J, with 19 bases between the two ends. The CDR3 is made up of 15 amino acids.

This clonotype turned up a few times. J is TRBJ2-1 and V is TRBV20-1, with D uncertain. The CDR3 has 12 amino acids. The V gene's germline CDR1 is DFQATT and CDR2 SNEGSKA (reference sequence). The V end lost 4 bases, the J end lost 1 base, and 5 bases lay between the germline ends. Written as DNA, the CDR3 is TGCAGTGCTATAATGTCCTACAATGAGCAGTTCTTC. This codes for CSAIMSYNEQFF.

This clonotype was recorded at least ten times. The chain links TRBV7-9 to TRBJ1-1, with 7 positions matching TRBD1. Germline V gene lookup returns CDR1 SEHNR and CDR2 FQNEAQ (reference sequence). Losses at the gene ends were 5 bases for V and 4 bases for J; bases not matched to a gene: 10. This CDR3 contains 15 residues. CDR3 nucleotide sequence: TGTGCCAGCAGCGCGGGGACAGCCGAGGGCACTGAAGCTTTCTTT. Its translation is CASSAGTAEGTEAFF.

This clonotype was detected a few times. The rearrangement links TRBV6-2 or TRBV6-3 to TRBJ2-3, with D maybe TRBD1 (7 bases). V shed 6 bases and J shed 4 bases, with 14 bases lying between them. Germline V CDR1 and CDR2: MNHEY, SVGEGT. The CDR3 length is 14 residues. In DNA, the CDR3 is TGTGCCAGCAGGCCGGTCAGGGGGGCAGATACGCAGTATTTT. Translating gives CASRPVRGADTQYF.

This clonotype was observed many times. The chain is built from TRBV12-3 or TRBV12-4 and TRBJ2-3; D not certain. The CDR3 runs to 17 residues. The ends were cut back, 4 bases at V and 3 bases at J, with 20 bases in the middle. The CDR3 bases are TGTGCCAGCAGTTGGGATAAAGCTTACTCAAGTACAGATACGCAGTATTTT. Encoded protein: CASSWDKAYSSTDTQYF.

Details on this clonotype: Possible read error: a much larger clone is one base away. The chain has TRBV7-9 and TRBJ2-3; weak D call: TRBD1 (6 bases). Between the trimmed V and J ends, which lost 4 bases and 3 bases, there was a span of 26 bases. The CDR3 length is 19 residues. Germline values: CDR1 SEHNR, CDR2 FQNEAQ (reference sequence). The CDR3 is CASSSLVGARGRSTDTQYF. The CDR3 nucleotides read TGTGCCAGCAGCTCCTTAGTGGGAGCTAGGGGGAGATCGACAGATACGCAGTATTTT. The full variable domain, completed using reference TRBV7-9 and TRBJ2-3, is DTGVSQNPRHKITKRGQNVTFRCDPISEHNRLYWYRQTLGQGPEFLTYFQNEAQLEKSRLLSDRFSAERPKGSFSTLEIQRTEQGDSAMYLCASSSLVGARGRSTDTQYFGPGTRLTVL.

The rearrangement uses TRBV18 and TRBJ2-4; D remains ambiguous. CDR1 and CDR2 (germline): KGHSH, LQKENI. V lost 6 bases, J lost 2 bases, and 17 bases lay in between. CDR3 length equals 16 residues. CDR3 region: CASSLYPEETKNIQYF. CDR3 DNA sequence: TGTGCCAGCTCGCTGTACCCAGAAGAGACCAAAAACATTCAGTACTTC.

The chain couples TRBV11-2 to TRBJ2-3; 14 bases align to TRBD2. With 5 bases clipped from V and 2 bases from J, the junction kept 9 bases outside the gene matches. The CDR3 has 18 residues. The germline V gene encodes CDR1 SGHAT and CDR2 FQNNGV. This chain's CDR3 is CASSLFGTSGRNTDTQYF. The CDR3, as DNA: TGTGCCAGCAGCCTCTTCGGGACTAGCGGGAGAAACACAGATACGCAGTATTTT.

This clonotype was counted only a few times. A much bigger clone sits one base away, suggesting this may be a read error. Because it lacks the conserved phenylalanine or tryptophan at the end, this CDR3 is likely a read error. The chain recombines TRBV7-9 with TRBJ2-4; either TRBD1 or TRBD2 may fit D (5 bases each). The CDR3 has 13 amino acids. Germline CDR1 is SEHNR and CDR2 is FQNEAQ (reference sequence). Deletions cut 5 bases from V and 5 bases from J, with 10 bases between. CDR3 sequence (DNA): TGTGCCAGCAGCCCGATGGGGGAAAACATTCAGTACCTC. It yields the protein CASSPMGENIQYL.

This clonotype appeared many times. The rearrangement joins TRBV7-9 to TRBJ2-5; D is perhaps TRBD1 or TRBD2 (5 bases each). Trimming took 4 bases from V and 0 from J, leaving 15 bases between them. CDR3 length: 16 residues. CDR1 and CDR2 from the germline V gene are SEHNR and FQNEAQ (reference sequence). CDR3 protein: CASSSQTGPNQETQYF. CDR3 in DNA: TGTGCCAGCAGCTCCCAAACGGGACCAAACCAAGAGACCCAGTACTTC.

This clonotype has only one observation. This may be a read error: a much more frequent sequence differs by one nucleotide. This rearrangement joins TRBV5-8 to TRBJ1-4; perhaps TRBD1 as D (5 bases). This CDR3 has 14 amino acids. Per the germline V gene, CDR1 is SGHTS and CDR2 is YDEGEE. The CDR3 DNA reads TGTGCCAACAGCTTCCCCAGGGCTAGTGAAAAACTGTTTTTT. Encoded protein: CANSFPRASEKLFF.

This clonotype was observed many times. Compared with germline, one end of the junction differs, possibly owing to a read error. The rearrangement joins TRBV12-3 or TRBV12-4 to TRBJ1-4, with D maybe TRBD1 (6 bases). The CDR3 runs 14 residues. The chain's CDR3 is CASSLGGPNEKLFF. The CDR3 nucleotides read TGTGCCAGCAGTTTAGGGGGGCCTAACGAAAAACTGTTTTTT.

Notes on this clonotype: A much larger clonotype is one base distant, so this may be a read error. This rearrangement joins TRBV19 to TRBJ1-5; TRBD1 is a possible D gene (6 bases). Germline V lookup: CDR1 LNHDA, CDR2 SQIVND (reference sequence). The CDR3 length is 13 residues. The V end lost 7 bases, the J end lost 8 bases, and 15 bases lay between the germline ends. The CDR3 DNA reads TGTGCCAGTAAAACGGGACACGGGAAGCCCCAGCATTTT. Translation: CASKTGHGKPQHF.

This clonotype was counted ten times or more. This chain joins TRBV5-6 and TRBJ1-2; no definite D call. This CDR3 comprises 16 residues. Per germline, CDR1 SGHDT and CDR2 YYEEEE. The V gene lost 1 base and the J gene lost 4 bases, with 17 bases spanning the gap. CDR3 nucleotide sequence: TGTGCCAGCAGCTTGTGGCGATCCTCATACAGCTATGGCTACACCTTC. It encodes CASSLWRSSYSYGYTF.

This clonotype was found many times. The chain links TRBV12-3 or TRBV12-4 to TRBJ2-5, with TRBD2 matching 10 bases. The junction had 8 bases not matched to a gene; V was cut back by 5 bases and J by 2 bases. CDR3 length: 16 residues. This CDR3 reads CASSQAAGGPQETQYF. The CDR3 coding sequence is TGTGCCAGCAGTCAAGCAGCGGGGGGGCCTCAAGAGACCCAGTACTTC.

This clonotype was seen repeatedly, ten times or more. The V and J genes are TRBV4-3 and TRBJ2-3; possibly TRBD1 for D (6 bases). This CDR3 is 15 amino acids long. Trimming took 5 bases from V and 2 from J, leaving 14 bases between them. Germline values: CDR1 LGHNA, CDR2 YSLEER. The CDR3 reads CASSLAGAVTDTQYF. In DNA, the CDR3 is TGCGCCAGCAGCTTAGCAGGGGCTGTCACAGATACGCAGTATTTT.

This clonotype has ten or more counts. The genes are TRBV7-6 and TRBJ1-1; D call uncertain. This CDR3 is built from 15 residues. Germline V gene data show CDR1 as SGHVS and CDR2 as FNYEAQ. V was pared by 1 base and J by 1 base, with 10 bases between. The CDR3: CASSLVVGENTEAFF. CDR3 sequence (DNA): TGTGCCAGCAGCTTAGTTGTCGGGGAGAACACTGAAGCTTTCTTT. Together with reference TRBV7-6 and TRBJ1-1, the CDR3 gives the full variable domain: GAGVSQSPRYKVTKRGQDVALRCDPISGHVSLYWYRQALGQGPEFLTYFNYEAQQDKSGLPNDRFSAERPEGSISTLTIQRTEQRDSAMYRCASSLVVGENTEAFFGQGTRLTVV.